These T cell receptor beta chains were read from a single sample in a study of shared T cell receptors in the human thymus. Only in-frame clones appear in the TCRdb table, and some are missing; sequencing was by immunoSEQ multiplex PCR. The sample records some 760,000 clones, roughly 88% being singletons. The sample also formed part of further work on human thymus T cells.

Sample: thymocytes. The receptors stem from a girl in the first two years of life with a congenital heart defect. Each CDR3 is given with its conserved first and last residue. D genes are given only for firm matches. Not every row has a clone size; where given, it reads once, few, many or a size class.

clone_size	d_call	v_call	j_call	cdr3_aa	cdr3_nt
.	TRBD1	TRBV10-2	TRBJ1-1	CASGTGERMNTEAFF	TGCGCCAGCGGGACAGGGGAGAGGATGAACACTGAAGCTTTCTTT
.	.	TRBV4-3	TRBJ1-3	CASSQRDQTGLGNTIYF	TGCGCCAGCAGCCAACGGGACCAAACAGGGTTGGGAAACACCATATATTTT
once	.	TRBV19	TRBJ2-7	CASSIRRTGDGIYEQYF	TGTGCCAGTAGTATTCGGCGAACGGGAGACGGCATATACGAGCAGTACTTC
.	TRBD1	TRBV18	TRBJ1-5	CASSPGQGSGQPQHF	TGTGCCAGCTCACCGGGACAGGGGTCGGGGCAGCCCCAGCATTTT
.	TRBD2	TRBV10-3	TRBJ2-3	CAIRARLARTRYTDTQYF	TGTGCCATCAGGGCTAGACTAGCGCGAACCCGATACACAGATACGCAGTATTTT
once	TRBD1	TRBV4-3	TRBJ2-7	CASSQEDRAYEQYF	TGCGCCAGCAGCCAAGAGGACAGGGCTTACGAGCAGTACTTC
.	TRBD2	TRBV15	TRBJ2-1	CATSREVAGFRMDEQFF	TGTGCCACCAGCAGAGAGGTAGCGGGGTTCCGTATGGATGAGCAGTTCTTC
once	TRBD2	TRBV5-8	TRBJ2-2	CASSRGLAPGELFF	TGTGCCAGCAGCCGAGGACTAGCCCCCGGGGAGCTGTTTTTT
.	.	TRBV30	TRBJ2-4	CAWSAQGLGPLQNIQYF	TGTGCCTGGAGTGCCCAGGGGCTGGGGCCACTTCAAAACATTCAGTACTTC
once	.	TRBV5-1	TRBJ1-2	CASRGPGNGYTF	TGCGCCAGCAGGGGGCCGGGTAATGGCTACACCTTC
.	TRBD1	TRBV27	TRBJ1-2	CASSFGTGYGYTF	TGTGCCAGCAGTTTCGGGACAGGGTATGGCTACACCTTC
.	TRBD1	TRBV5-6	TRBJ1-6	CASSPGQGSYNSPLHF	TGTGCCAGCAGCCCGGGACAGGGCTCCTATAATTCACCCCTCCACTTT
.	.	TRBV9	TRBJ1-6	CASSARGSGRVNSPLHF	TGTGCCAGCAGCGCGAGGGGGTCGGGACGGGTTAATTCACCCCTCCACTTT
.	.	TRBV18	TRBJ1-5	CASSRREMRRNQPQHF	TGTGCCAGCTCACGTAGGGAGATGAGACGCAATCAGCCCCAGCATTTT
.	.	TRBV5-6	TRBJ1-1	CASSPRCTVNTEAFF	TGTGCCAGCAGCCCAAGGTGCACAGTTAACACTGAAGCTTTCTTT
.	.	TRBV4-2	TRBJ2-2	CASSQGRATGVNTGELFF	TGTGCCAGCAGCCAAGGTAGGGCGACAGGAGTGAACACCGGGGAGCTGTTTTTT
.	TRBD1	TRBV27	TRBJ1-2	CASRPDKRQGPRGYTF	TGTGCCAGCAGACCAGATAAAAGACAGGGTCCGCGCGGCTACACCTTC
.	.	TRBV5-4	TRBJ1-5	CASSFSGEGQPQHF	TGTGCCAGCAGCTTTTCAGGGGAGGGTCAGCCCCAGCATTTT
.	.	TRBV6-1	TRBJ1-4	CASREQPATNEKLFF	TGTGCCAGCAGGGAACAACCAGCAACTAATGAAAAACTGTTTTTT
.	.	TRBV6-1	TRBJ1-5	CASSEGPPACNQPQHF	TGTGCCAGCAGTGAAGGCCCCCCAGCGTGCAATCAGCCCCAGCATTTT
.	.	TRBV14	TRBJ1-6	CASSQDHEPLINYNSPLHF	TGTGCCAGCAGCCAAGATCACGAGCCGCTGATTAACTATAATTCACCCCTCCACTTT
.	.	TRBV9	TRBJ2-1	CASSGGSYNEQFF	TGTGCCAGCAGCGGAGGGTCCTACAATGAGCAGTTCTTC
.	TRBD1	TRBV4-1	TRBJ1-4	CASSQTGAAGEKLFF	TGCGCCAGCAGTCAAACAGGGGCCGCAGGGGAAAAACTGTTTTTT
.	.	TRBV4-1	TRBJ2-2	CASSQIQVTNTGELFF	TGCGCCAGCAGCCAAATACAGGTGACGAACACCGGGGAGCTGTTTTTT
.	TRBD1	TRBV2	TRBJ1-6	CASSGDRGQSYSPLHF	TGTGCCAGCAGTGGAGACAGGGGTCAATCTTATTCACCCCTCCACTTT
.	.	TRBV6-1	TRBJ1-1	CASSEEGSGEWNTEAFF	TGTGCCAGCAGTGAAGAGGGGTCAGGGGAGTGGAACACTGAAGCTTTCTTT
.	.	TRBV11-2	TRBJ2-7	CASAGPDFYEQYF	TGTGCCAGCGCGGGACCGGATTTTTACGAGCAGTACTTC
.	TRBD1	TRBV6-1	TRBJ2-1	CASSDGQGGWFREQFF	TGTGCCAGCAGTGACGGACAGGGGGGATGGTTTAGGGAGCAGTTCTTC
.	.	TRBV5-4	TRBJ2-1	CASSRVGPTRAYNEQFF	TGTGCCAGCTCGAGGGTTGGGCCGACACGCGCCTACAATGAGCAGTTCTTC
.	.	TRBV4-3	TRBJ1-6	CASSAYPPPGQGSYNSPLHF	TGCGCCAGCAGCGCCTATCCTCCCCCGGGACAAGGCTCCTATAATTCACCCCTCCACTTT
.	.	TRBV11-2	TRBJ1-2	CASSLSLGHPSNYGYTF	TGTGCCAGCAGCTTAAGCCTGGGGCACCCATCTAACTATGGCTACACCTTC
.	.	TRBV7-8	TRBJ2-5	CASSSTMTGYQETQYF	TGTGCCAGCAGCTCAACTATGACGGGGTACCAAGAGACCCAGTACTTC
.	TRBD1	TRBV7-2	TRBJ2-2	CASSYPHRDRGLVTGELFF	TGTGCCAGCAGCTACCCCCACCGGGACAGGGGTCTCGTCACCGGGGAGCTGTTTTTT
.	.	TRBV4-1	TRBJ1-1	CASTPVEGAEAFF	TGCGCCAGCACGCCCGTGGAGGGTGCTGAAGCTTTCTTT
.	TRBD1	TRBV9	TRBJ2-3	CASSVEGASTDTQYF	TGTGCCAGCAGCGTAGAGGGGGCTAGCACAGATACGCAGTATTTT
.	TRBD1	TRBV7-9	TRBJ1-6	CASSLAGTGEVSSPLHF	TGTGCCAGCAGCTTAGCTGGGACAGGTGAAGTGAGTTCACCCCTCCACTTT
.	TRBD1	TRBV28	TRBJ1-5	CASSLQLRTGADQPQHF	TGTGCCAGCAGCTTACAACTCAGGACAGGGGCCGATCAGCCCCAGCATTTT
.	TRBD1	TRBV7-9	TRBJ1-2	CASSLARDRDGGYTF	TGTGCCAGCAGCTTAGCGCGGGACAGGGATGGTGGCTACACCTTC
.	.	TRBV5-8	TRBJ1-1	CASSARDRNTEAFF	TGTGCCAGCAGCGCAAGAGACAGGAACACTGAAGCTTTCTTT
few	.	TRBV25-1	TRBJ2-7	CASSERFPGLEQYF	TGTGCCAGCAGTGAGCGGTTCCCAGGGCTTGAGCAGTACTTC
.	.	TRBV5-5	TRBJ2-7	CASSLQTGKKSYEQYF	TGTGCCAGCAGCCTACAAACAGGGAAGAAAAGCTACGAGCAGTACTTC
.	TRBD2	TRBV27	TRBJ2-5	CASSSRVLAGGQETQYF	TGTGCCAGCAGTTCGCGGGTCTTAGCGGGGGGGCAAGAGACCCAGTACTTC
once	.	TRBV4-3	TRBJ1-1	CASSQDSVLAGGTEAFF	TGCGCCAGCAGCCAAGATTCGGTCTTGGCGGGTGGGACTGAAGCTTTCTTT
once	TRBD1	TRBV11-2	TRBJ1-3	CASRESRGPGNTIYF	TGTGCCAGCAGGGAGAGCAGGGGGCCTGGAAACACCATATATTTT
.	TRBD2	TRBV30	TRBJ2-3	CAWSVLFDGASGGSTDTQYF	TGTGCCTGGAGTGTATTGTTCGATGGGGCTAGCGGGGGATCCACAGATACGCAGTATTTT
.	.	TRBV28	TRBJ2-3	CASRRWETDTQYF	TGTGCCAGCCGGAGGTGGGAAACAGATACGCAGTATTTT